Each of the 28 T cell receptor beta chains below was sequenced from the same sample in a study of blood T cells in healthy people across ages (dated by TCRdb to about 2015). Library method: 5' RACE. The listed sequencing device is Illumina HiSeq 2500. A second roughly 6 to 11 cycle PCR used a sample-barcoded 5' primer and a J-beta primer mix. The public reads were quality trimmed at Q25 with fastp and then assembled into clones with MiXCR by TCRdb, keeping productive beta chains. Every CDR3 protein is listed once, alongside the most common genes and DNA of its rows. In this sample the table shows around 1,100,000 distinct CDR3 sequences, 35% to 40% of which occur a single time. The ten largest clones capture over 10% of the sample. Sequencing was performed on blood. These receptors came from a young man in good health.

This clonotype turned up a few times. This rearrangement joins TRBV4-1 to TRBJ2-1; D is perhaps TRBD1 (6 bases). Judging by the DNA end, TRBJ2-7 fits better; the J call may be wrong. CDR1 and CDR2 (germline): MGHRA, YSYEKL. This CDR3 is built from 15 residues. The CDR3 DNA sequence: TGCGCCAGCAGCCACGGGGTGGACAGCTACAATGAGCAGTACTTC. Translating gives CASSHGVDSYNEQYF.

This chain uses TRBV7-2 with TRBJ2-7; D is possibly TRBD1 (6 bases). This CDR3 spans 15 amino acids. CDR1 is SGHTA and CDR2 is FQGNSA in the germline V gene. Trimming cost V 5 bases and J 3 bases, with 17 bases left between them. The CDR3 nucleotides read TGTGCCAGCAGCATCACAGGGACACCCCACTACGAGCAGTACTTC. This encodes CASSITGTPHYEQYF.

The sample holds a few counts of this clonotype. The chain carries TRBV12-3 or TRBV12-4 and TRBJ2-7, with TRBD2 matching 11 bases. V shed 4 bases, J shed 3 bases, and the junction held 5 bases outside the gene matches. This CDR3 spans 15 amino acids. The CDR3 sequence: CASSSSSGGRYEQYF. Written as DNA, the CDR3 is TGTGCCAGCAGTTCCTCTAGCGGGGGGCGCTACGAGCAGTACTTC.

This chain connects TRBV14 to TRBJ2-4; D unresolved. CDR1 is SGHDN, CDR2 FVKESK, per germline. The ends were cut back, 0 bases at V and 1 base at J, with 7 bases in the middle. This CDR3 is built from 15 residues. The CDR3 reads CASSQDWVAKNIQYF. DNA for the CDR3: TGTGCCAGCAGCCAAGACTGGGTGGCCAAAAACATTCAGTACTTC.

This clonotype was observed a handful of times. DNA of the CDR3: TGCAGCGTTGTTGGTCCTGAAGCTTTCTTT. It codes for CSVVGPEAFF. The V and J genes are TRBV29-1 and TRBJ1-1; no definite D call. Germline-derived CDR1 and CDR2 are SQVTM and ANQGSEA. Trimming took off 4 bases at V and 6 bases at J, with 6 bases between the two ends. This CDR3 is 10 amino acids long.

The genes are TRBV12-3 or TRBV12-4 and TRBJ1-1, with D uncertain. The CDR3 covers 12 residues. V was clipped by 4 bases and J by 7 bases, with 10 bases between them. CDR3 coding DNA: TGTGCCAGCAGTTGGGGTACGGTTGAAGCTTTCTTT. This translates into CASSWGTVEAFF.

CDR3 sequence (DNA): TGTGCCAGCAGTGACAGCAGGAGAGGCACTGAAGCTTTCTTT. It codes for CASSDSRRGTEAFF. The rearrangement links TRBV6-1 to TRBJ1-1; no clear D gene. Germline assignment: CDR1 MNHNS and CDR2 SASEGT. The CDR3 covers 14 residues. Deletions cut 3 bases from V and 4 bases from J, with 12 bases between.

The chain employs TRBV9 and TRBJ2-1; D unclear. The ends were cut back, 0 bases at V and 2 bases at J, with 12 bases in the middle. Germline V gives CDR1 SGDLS, CDR2 YYNGEE. The CDR3 runs 16 residues. The CDR3 spells CASSVGVTPPYNEQFF. For the CDR3, the DNA is TGTGCCAGCAGCGTAGGTGTGACCCCTCCCTACAATGAGCAGTTCTTC.

This clonotype was seen a handful of times. The rearrangement uses TRBV20-1 and TRBJ1-1; D unresolved. The CDR3 consists of 12 residues. Germline CDR1 and CDR2: DFQATT and SNEGSKA (reference sequence). The V and J ends lost 1 base and 3 bases respectively, with 6 bases between them. CDR3 region: CSARADDTEAFF. The CDR3 nucleotides are TGCAGTGCTAGAGCGGACGACACTGAAGCTTTCTTT.

The chain has TRBV7-9 and TRBJ1-1, with D unclear. Trimming took off 2 bases at V and 1 base at J, with 11 bases between the two ends. Germline V gives CDR1 SEHNR, CDR2 FQNEAQ (reference sequence). This CDR3 has 15 amino acids. CDR3 sequence reads: CASSLRDGRNTEAFF. CDR3 sequence (DNA): TGTGCCAGCAGCTTAAGAGACGGGAGGAACACTGAAGCTTTCTTT.

The chain joins TRBV20-1 to TRBJ2-7, with a possible D match to TRBD1 (6 bases). Germline CDR1 and CDR2: DFQATT and SNEGSKA (reference sequence). The CDR3 runs 15 residues. Between the trimmed V and J ends, which lost 0 bases and 3 bases, there was a span of 15 bases. CDR3: CSARDATGGIYEQYF. CDR3 sequence (DNA): TGCAGTGCTAGAGATGCGACAGGAGGAATCTACGAGCAGTACTTC.

This chain joins TRBV6-2 or TRBV6-3 and TRBJ2-3, with 7 bases aligning to TRBD2. The trim removed 5 bases at V and 3 bases at J, leaving 11 bases unmatched. The germline gives CDR1 MNHEY, CDR2 SVGEGT. The CDR3 consists of 16 residues. The CDR3: CASSVGGVPRTDTQYF. For the CDR3, the DNA is TGTGCCAGCAGTGTTGGGGGGGTGCCGCGGACAGATACGCAGTATTTT.

The rearrangement links TRBV12-3 or TRBV12-4 to TRBJ1-2; TRBD1 might be the D (6 bases). Trimming cost V 6 bases and J 7 bases, with 18 bases left between them. This CDR3 is 14 amino acids long. The CDR3 DNA is TGTGCCAGCAGCTCCGCGTGGGGCAGGGGTGGCTACACCTTC. Translated, it gives CASSSAWGRGGYTF.

The J gene is TRBJ2-1, the V gene TRBV25-1, with 10 bases fitting TRBD1. Germline-derived CDR1 and CDR2 are MGHDK and SYGVNS. Trimming cost V 6 bases and J 8 bases; bases outside gene matches: 7. This CDR3 is 14 amino acids long. This chain's CDR3 is CASRAGQGIDEQFF. The CDR3 DNA reads as TGTGCCAGCAGAGCGGGACAGGGGATAGATGAGCAGTTCTTC.

This clonotype was counted a single time. The rearrangement links TRBV12-5 to TRBJ1-2; 9 bases are a match to TRBD1. J was trimmed by 6 bases and V by 6 bases; bases with no gene match: 11. This CDR3 spans 15 amino acids. From germline, CDR1 is LGHNT and CDR2 FRNRAP. The CDR3 sequence: CASGQAPRTGDGYTF. The CDR3 DNA is TGTGCTAGTGGCCAGGCCCCCCGGACAGGGGATGGCTACACCTTC.

The chain uses TRBV6-6 and TRBJ2-1; unclear D gene. V lost 2 bases and J 8 bases, leaving 7 bases between the germline ends. The CDR3 loop spans 12 amino acids. From germline, CDR1 is MNHNY and CDR2 SVGAGI (reference sequence). In DNA, the CDR3 is TGTGCCAGCAGTTACAGGGTCGATGAGCAGTTCTTC. Its protein is CASSYRVDEQFF.

This chain joins TRBV4-2 and TRBJ2-1; D is perhaps TRBD1 (5 bases). Matching the DNA end better, TRBJ2-7 makes the J call doubtful. Germline CDR1 and CDR2: LGHNA and YNFKEQ. The CDR3 spans 15 residues. Here the CDR3 reads CASSQEGDPYNEQYF. The DNA of the CDR3 is TGTGCCAGCAGCCAAGAAGGGGATCCCTACAATGAGCAGTACTTC.

In its sample, this clonotype was seen a few times. The chain employs TRBV27 and TRBJ2-7, with TRBD2 as a possible D gene (6 bases). The DNA end is more similar to TRBJ2-5, so the J call may be wrong. This CDR3 contains 17 residues. The germline gives CDR1 MNHEY, CDR2 SMNVEV (reference sequence). The CDR3 region is CASTPGSGPPFPETQYF. CDR3 nucleotide sequence: TGTGCCAGCACCCCCGGTAGCGGACCTCCTTTTCCAGAGACCCAGTACTTC.

In its sample, this clonotype was seen once. The rearrangement uses TRBV7-8 and TRBJ2-1, with a possible D match to TRBD2 (5 bases). The CDR3 spans 14 residues. Germline CDR1 SGHVS, CDR2 FQNEAQ. The V gene lost 5 bases and the J gene lost 7 bases, with 15 bases spanning the gap. CDR3 protein: CASSRGPKLNEQFF. The CDR3 coding sequence is TGTGCCAGCAGCCGGGGTCCCAAGTTGAATGAGCAGTTCTTC.

The gene calls are TRBV18 and TRBJ1-1; the D gene is possibly TRBD1 (6 bases). The CDR3 contains 16 residues. CDR1 and CDR2 (germline): KGHSH, LQKENI. V was cut by 6 bases and J by 3 bases, with 20 bases left in between. The CDR3 coding sequence is TGTGCCAGCTCCACCCTAGATAGGGGGGCCGACACTGAAGCTTTCTTT. It yields the protein CASSTLDRGADTEAFF. The whole variable domain, remainder taken from reference TRBV18 and TRBJ1-1, is NAGVMQNPRHLVRRRGQEARLRCSPMKGHSHVYWYRQLPEEGLKFMVYLQKENIIDESGMPKERFSAEFPKEGPSILRIQQVVRGDSAAYFCASSTLDRGADTEAFFGQGTRLTVV.

CDR3 loop: CASSLDRGIKTEAFF. CDR3 nucleotides: TGTGCCAGCAGCTTGGACAGGGGAATTAAGACTGAAGCTTTCTTT. The chain combines TRBV7-9 with TRBJ1-1; 9 nucleotides match TRBD1. The CDR3 consists of 15 residues. CDR1 SEHNR and CDR2 FQNEAQ come from the germline V gene (reference sequence). Trimming cost V 3 bases and J 5 bases; bases outside gene matches: 7.

The chain links TRBV4-2 to TRBJ2-1; D is possibly TRBD1 or TRBD2 (6 bases each). Germline V gene sequence: CDR1 LGHNA, CDR2 YNFKEQ. The CDR3 runs to 16 residues. Trimming stripped 0 bases from V and 5 bases from J, with 14 bases between. The CDR3 region has the DNA TGTGCCAGCAGCCAAGAGGGGGCTAGCGTAAACAATGAGCAGTTCTTC. Protein sequence: CASSQEGASVNNEQFF.

This clonotype was counted once. The junction differs from germline at one of its ends, possibly a read error. V is TRBV11-3 and J is TRBJ2-1; the D gene is possibly TRBD1 (6 bases). The DNA end is more similar to TRBJ2-7, so the J call may be wrong. Germline V gene sequence: CDR1 SGHNT, CDR2 YENEEA. The CDR3 loop spans 15 amino acids. CDR3 in amino acids: CANSLGAVQNNEQYF. The CDR3 DNA is TGTGCCAACAGCTTGGGGGCGGTCCAAAACAATGAGCAGTACTTC.

This clonotype has more than one count but fewer than ten. The V and J genes are TRBV4-3 and TRBJ1-6; maybe TRBD1 (6 bases). This CDR3 is built from 21 residues. Looked up from germline, CDR1 is LGHNA and CDR2 is YSLEER. Trimming shortened V by 0 bases and J by 5 bases, and 26 bases separated the two germline ends. As DNA, the CDR3 is TGCGCCAGCAGCCAAGATATCACATCTACAGGGTCCCTTTTTGATAATTCACCCCTCCACTTT. It yields the protein CASSQDITSTGSLFDNSPLHF.

This chain uses TRBV7-9 with TRBJ2-7; no reliable D call. Looked up from germline, CDR1 is SEHNR and CDR2 is FQNEAQ (reference sequence). V gave up 5 bases and J gave up 3 bases, with 14 bases separating them. The CDR3 has 14 amino acids. The CDR3 nucleotides are TGTGCCAGCAGCAGCATGGCAGCTTACTACGAGCAGTACTTC. Translated: CASSSMAAYYEQYF. The variable domain in full, completed from reference TRBV7-9 and TRBJ2-7, reads DTGVSQNPRHKITKRGQNVTFRCDPISEHNRLYWYRQTLGQGPEFLTYFQNEAQLEKSRLLSDRFSAERPKGSFSTLEIQRTEQGDSAMYLCASSSMAAYYEQYFGPGTRLTVT.

This clonotype was found many times. The V gene is TRBV12-3 or TRBV12-4, the J gene TRBJ2-3; maybe TRBD1 (6 bases). With 3 bases removed from V and 6 bases from J, the gap between germline ends came to 13 bases. There are 14 residues in the CDR3. CDR3 sequence (DNA): TGTGCCAGCAGTTTGTTGTCAACAGGGGATACGCAGTATTTT. It codes for CASSLLSTGDTQYF.

In the case of this clonotype: Given a much more abundant clone one base away, this may be a read error. This chain links TRBV5-1 with TRBJ2-7; D remains unclear. CDR1 and CDR2 (germline): SGHRS, YFSETQ. The CDR3 runs to 14 residues. The CDR3 spells CANSPTLYSYEQYF. CDR3 DNA: TGCGCCAACAGCCCCACGCTATACTCCTACGAGCAGTACTTC. The full variable domain, in which reference TRBV5-1 and TRBJ2-7 provide the parts outside the CDR3, is KAGVTQTPRYLIKTRGQQVTLSCSPISGHRSVSWYQQTPGQGLQFLFEYFSETQRNKGNFPGRFSGRQFSNSRSEMNVSTLELGDSALYLCANSPTLYSYEQYFGPGTRLTVT.

Notes on this clonotype: Lacking the conserved final phenylalanine or tryptophan, this CDR3 likely reflects a read error. The rearrangement links TRBV24-1 to TRBJ2-1, with 8 bases aligning to TRBD1. From germline, CDR1 is KGHDR and CDR2 SFDVKD. This CDR3 contains 14 residues. Unmatched junction bases numbered 4, after V lost 4 bases and J lost 6 bases. The CDR3 here is CATSDITGGNEQFV. CDR3 DNA sequence: TGTGCCACCAGTGACATAACAGGGGGCAATGAGCAGTTCGTC.